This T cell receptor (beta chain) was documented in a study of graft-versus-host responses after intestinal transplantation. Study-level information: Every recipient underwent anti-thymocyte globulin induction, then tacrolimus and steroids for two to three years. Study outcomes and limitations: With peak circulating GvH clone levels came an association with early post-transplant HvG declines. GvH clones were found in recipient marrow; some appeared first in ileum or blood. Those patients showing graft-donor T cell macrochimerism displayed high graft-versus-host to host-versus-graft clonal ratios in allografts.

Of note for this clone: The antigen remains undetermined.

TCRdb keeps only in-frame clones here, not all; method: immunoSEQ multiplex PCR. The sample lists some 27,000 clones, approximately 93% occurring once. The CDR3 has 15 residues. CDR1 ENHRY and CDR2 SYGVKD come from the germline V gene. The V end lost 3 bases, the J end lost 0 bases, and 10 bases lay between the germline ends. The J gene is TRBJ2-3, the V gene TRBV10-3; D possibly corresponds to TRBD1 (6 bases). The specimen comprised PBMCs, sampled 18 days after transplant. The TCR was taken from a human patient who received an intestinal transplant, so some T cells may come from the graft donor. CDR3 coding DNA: TGTGCCATCAGTGATGTGGGGGCTAGCACAGATACGCAGTATTTT. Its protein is CAISDVGASTDTQYF.